One and the same sample provided the 6 T cell receptor beta chains below, sequenced in a study of Graves' ophthalmopathy and Graves' hyperthyroidism. The study amplified TCR beta CDR3 regions using RNA transcripts. In the first round, RT-PCR was carried out with HTBI primers, and a multiplex PCR formed the second round. TCRdb called the multiplex PCR reads again in MiXCR, with one record for every CDR3 protein. The sample consists of approximately 330,000 distinct CDR3 sequences, 15% to 20% of them appearing once. The sequencing input was peripheral blood. All receptors derive from an adult man with Graves' ophthalmopathy.

This clonotype showed up many times. This chain links TRBV24-1 with TRBJ1-2; D gene uncertain. Deletions cut 1 base from V and 1 base from J, with 18 bases between. The CDR3 is made up of 18 amino acids. In germline, CDR1 is KGHDR, CDR2 SFDVKD. CDR3 amino acids: CATSDFRAELSNNYGYTF. As DNA, the CDR3 is TGTGCCACCAGTGATTTTAGAGCAGAGCTAAGTAATAACTATGGCTACACCTTC.

This clonotype showed up many times. The chain couples TRBV9 to TRBJ1-2; maybe TRBD1 (5 bases). The germline CDR1 and CDR2 sequences are SGDLS and YYNGEE. The germline V and J ends were trimmed by 0 bases and 2 bases, with 17 bases remaining between them. The CDR3 consists of 17 residues. As DNA, the CDR3 is TGTGCCAGCAGCGTAGCCCCTGGGACGACAGACAACTATGGCTACACCTTC. Translating gives CASSVAPGTTDNYGYTF.

This clonotype occurred many times. V usage is TRBV7-3 and J usage is TRBJ2-2, with D possibly TRBD1 on 6 matching bases. Per the germline V gene, CDR1 is SGHTA and CDR2 is FQGTGA. The CDR3 extends over 16 amino acids. Trimming left V 2 bases short and J 1 base short, with 11 bases between. CDR3 sequence (DNA): TGTGCCAGCAGCTTATCAGGGGTGGAGAACACCGGGGAGCTGTTTTTT. Its translation: CASSLSGVENTGELFF.

This clonotype was observed at least ten times. This chain links TRBV15 with TRBJ1-5; 7 bases fit TRBD1. Germline V lookup: CDR1 LNHNV, CDR2 YYDKDF (reference sequence). The CDR3 extends over 15 amino acids. Trimming at V came to 3 bases and at J to 0 bases, leaving 2 bases not matched to a gene. CDR3 loop: CATSRTGHSNQPQHF. CDR3 sequence (DNA): TGTGCCACCAGCAGGACAGGGCATAGCAATCAGCCCCAGCATTTT.

The rearrangement uses TRBV6-5 and TRBJ1-2; 10 bases map to TRBD1. CDR3 length: 16 residues. V shed 4 bases and J 5 bases; nucleotides not matched to a gene: 10. In germline, CDR1 is MNHEY, CDR2 SVGAGI. The CDR3 here is CASSLSSGQGPYGYTF. The CDR3 nucleotides read TGTGCCAGCAGTTTAAGTTCGGGACAGGGGCCTTATGGCTACACCTTC.

At least ten counts were recorded for this clonotype. J is TRBJ1-2 and V is TRBV20-1, with D tentatively TRBD1 (5 bases). The V and J ends lost 7 bases and 3 bases respectively, with 12 bases between them. The CDR3 has 12 amino acids. Germline CDR1 and CDR2: DFQATT and SNEGSKA (reference sequence). The chain's CDR3 is CSGLRDDYGYTF. The CDR3 DNA reads as TGCAGTGGGCTCAGGGACGACTATGGCTACACCTTC.